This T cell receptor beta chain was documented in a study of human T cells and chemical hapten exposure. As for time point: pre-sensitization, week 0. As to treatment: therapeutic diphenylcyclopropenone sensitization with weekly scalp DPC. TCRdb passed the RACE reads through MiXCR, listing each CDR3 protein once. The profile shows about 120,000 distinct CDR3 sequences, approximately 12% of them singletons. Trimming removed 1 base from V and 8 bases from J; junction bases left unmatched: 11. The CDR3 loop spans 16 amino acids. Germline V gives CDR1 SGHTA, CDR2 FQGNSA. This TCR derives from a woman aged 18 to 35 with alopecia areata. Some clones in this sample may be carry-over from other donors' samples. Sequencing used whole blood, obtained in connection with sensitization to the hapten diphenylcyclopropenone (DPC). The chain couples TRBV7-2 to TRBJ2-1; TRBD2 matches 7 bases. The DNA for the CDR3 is TGTGCCAGCAGCTTAGATCCTAGCGGCCCGCGCCATGAGCAGTTCTTC. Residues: CASSLDPSGPRHEQFF.